The 9 T cell receptor beta chains below all came from one sample that was sequenced in a study of technical replicates of blood from a handful of donors. Sequencing was performed with immunoSEQ multiplex PCR; in TCRdb, only in-frame clones are kept and a portion is missing. The sample lists under 90,000 clones; 95% to 98% were seen once. Material for sequencing was T cells isolated from PBMCs. The receptor set was obtained from a human donor in good health.

The chain recombines TRBV9 with TRBJ2-3, with 9 bases lining up with TRBD2. CDR3 length: 15 amino acids. The ends lost 3 bases at V and 8 bases at J; junction bases unmatched: 10. Germline V gene sequence: CDR1 SGDLS, CDR2 YYNGEE. The CDR3 DNA reads as TGTGCCAGCAGCGAGGGAGCGGGAGGTCCCTTTACGCAGTATTTT. It is translated as CASSEGAGGPFTQYF.

The rearrangement joins TRBV5-5 to TRBJ1-1; D is unresolved. CDR3 length equals 16 residues. With 4 bases removed from V and 2 bases from J, the gap between germline ends came to 18 bases. Germline V lookup: CDR1 SGHKS, CDR2 YYEKEE (reference sequence). The CDR3 here is CASSINQGRANTEAFF. DNA for the CDR3: TGTGCCAGCAGCATCAATCAAGGGAGGGCCAACACTGAAGCTTTCTTT.

The chain carries TRBV27 and TRBJ2-7; D is unresolved. V shed 5 bases and J shed 2 bases, with 7 bases lying between them. The CDR3 contains 12 residues. Germline CDR1 reads MNHEY; CDR2 reads SMNVEV (reference sequence). The CDR3 reads CASSPGPYEQYF. CDR3 coding DNA: TGTGCCAGCAGTCCTGGCCCCTACGAGCAGTACTTC.

The rearrangement uses TRBV6-6 and TRBJ1-5; D call uncertain. Looked up from germline, CDR1 is MNHNY and CDR2 is SVGAGI (reference sequence). V was trimmed by 3 bases and J by 4 bases, leaving 4 bases between them. The CDR3 spans 12 residues. The CDR3 DNA is TGTGCCAGCAGTTATGTAAATCAGCCCCAGCATTTT. As protein: CASSYVNQPQHF.

The chain couples TRBV11-3 to TRBJ2-3; D might be TRBD2 (6 bases). In germline, CDR1 is SGHNT, CDR2 YENEEA. This CDR3 has 14 residues. The V and J ends lost 2 bases and 4 bases respectively, with 10 bases between them. The CDR3 region is CASSLRGRSDTQYF. CDR3 DNA: TGTGCCAGCAGCTTACGGGGGAGGTCAGATACGCAGTATTTT.

The gene calls are TRBV27 and TRBJ2-7; 7 positions match TRBD2. Germline V gene sequence: CDR1 MNHEY, CDR2 SMNVEV (reference sequence). V was clipped by 6 bases and J by 1 base; unmatched bases: 9. CDR3 size: 15 residues. The CDR3 spells CASSVGTTRSYEQYF. The CDR3 bases are TGTGCCAGCAGCGTCGGGACTACCCGGTCCTACGAGCAGTACTTC.

This sequence joins TRBV14 and TRBJ2-1, with 8 bases matching TRBD2. Per germline, CDR1 SGHDN and CDR2 FVKESK. The length of the CDR3 is 16 residues. V lost 1 base to trimming and J lost 6 bases; unmatched junction nucleotides: 8. CDR3 sequence (DNA): TGTGCCAGCAGCCAAGTGCTTCACGGGGGGGGCAATGAGCAGTTCTTC. Translating it yields CASSQVLHGGGNEQFF.

The chain combines TRBV20-1 with TRBJ1-2, with a tentative D call TRBD1 (5 bases). CDR1 DFQATT and CDR2 SNEGSKA come from the germline V gene (reference sequence). This CDR3 has 11 residues. V was shortened by 6 bases and J by 6 bases, with 11 bases between the two germline ends. The CDR3 here is CSASGENGYTF. As DNA, the CDR3 is TGCAGTGCGTCGGGGGAAAATGGCTACACCTTC.

Written as DNA, the CDR3 is TGTGCCAGCAGCCAAGACCCGGGACAGGGGAATCAGCCCCAGCATTTT. It is translated as CASSQDPGQGNQPQHF. This chain connects TRBV4-2 to TRBJ1-5; 10 bases fit TRBD1. Germline V gene data show CDR1 as LGHNA and CDR2 as YNFKEQ. The V segment lost 0 bases and the J segment 4 bases; nucleotides outside the gene matches: 3. This CDR3 comprises 16 residues.